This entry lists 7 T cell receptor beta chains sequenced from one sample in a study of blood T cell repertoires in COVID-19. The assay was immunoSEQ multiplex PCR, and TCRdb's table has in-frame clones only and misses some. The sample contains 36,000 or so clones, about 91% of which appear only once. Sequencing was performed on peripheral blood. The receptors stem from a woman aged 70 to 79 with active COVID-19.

The CDR3 spells CASSYNYQETQYF. The CDR3 coding sequence is TGTGCCAGCAGTTACAATTATCAAGAGACCCAGTACTTC. This rearrangement joins TRBV6-2 or TRBV6-3 to TRBJ2-5; D unresolved. In germline, CDR1 is MNHEY, CDR2 SVGEGT. CDR3 length: 13 amino acids. Trimming cost V 2 bases and J 2 bases, with 6 bases left between them.

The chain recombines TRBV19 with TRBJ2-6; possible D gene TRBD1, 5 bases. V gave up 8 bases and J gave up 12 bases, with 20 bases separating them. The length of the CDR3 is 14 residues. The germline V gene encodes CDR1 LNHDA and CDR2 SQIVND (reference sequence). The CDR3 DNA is TGTGCCAGTGGTCAGGGTGATCCTTCCGGCGTCCTGACTTTC. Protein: CASGQGDPSGVLTF.

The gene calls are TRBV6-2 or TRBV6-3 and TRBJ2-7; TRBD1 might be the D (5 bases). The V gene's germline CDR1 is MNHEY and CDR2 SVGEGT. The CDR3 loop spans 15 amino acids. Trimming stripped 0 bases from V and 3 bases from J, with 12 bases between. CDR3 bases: TGTGCCAGCAGTTACTCGAGGTTAGGGGACTACGAGCAGTACTTC. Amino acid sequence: CASSYSRLGDYEQYF.

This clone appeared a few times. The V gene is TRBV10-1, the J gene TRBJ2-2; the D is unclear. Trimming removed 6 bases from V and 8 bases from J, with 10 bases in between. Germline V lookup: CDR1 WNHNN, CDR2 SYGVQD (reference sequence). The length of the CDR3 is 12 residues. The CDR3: CASSPSVGELFF. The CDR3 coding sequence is TGCGCCAGCAGCCCCTCGGTGGGGGAGCTGTTTTTT.

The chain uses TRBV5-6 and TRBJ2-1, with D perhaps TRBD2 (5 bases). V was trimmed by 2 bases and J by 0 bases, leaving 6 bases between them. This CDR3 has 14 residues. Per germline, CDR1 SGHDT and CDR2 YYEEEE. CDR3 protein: CASSFGLSYNEQFF. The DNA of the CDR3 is TGTGCCAGCAGCTTCGGACTCTCCTACAATGAGCAGTTCTTC.

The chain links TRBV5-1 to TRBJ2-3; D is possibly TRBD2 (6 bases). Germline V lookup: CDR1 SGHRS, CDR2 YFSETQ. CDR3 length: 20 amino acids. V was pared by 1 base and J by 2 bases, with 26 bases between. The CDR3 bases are TGCGCCAGCAGCTTGTCTCCGCGGGGCGTTTACGCCGACCTCACAGATACGCAGTATTTT. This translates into CASSLSPRGVYADLTDTQYF.

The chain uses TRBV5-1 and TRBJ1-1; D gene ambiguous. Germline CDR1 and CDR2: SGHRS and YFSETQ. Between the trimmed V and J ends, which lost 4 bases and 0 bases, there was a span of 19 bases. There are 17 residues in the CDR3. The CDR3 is CASSEGFVRLMNTEAFF. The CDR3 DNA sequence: TGCGCCAGCAGCGAGGGATTCGTCAGACTTATGAACACTGAAGCTTTCTTT.